The following is a T cell receptor (beta chain) sequence with its context. Each CDR3 protein gets one entry after TCRdb re-called the 5' RACE reads with MiXCR. This sample carries hundreds of thousands of distinct CDR3 sequences, around a fifth of them seen once, and the ten largest clones take around 23%. This entry belongs to a study of T-cell memory formation after mild COVID-19. CDR3 size: 15 residues. Trimming removed 0 bases at V and 5 bases at J, with 11 bases between. CDR1 is LGHDT and CDR2 is YNNKEL in the germline V gene (reference sequence). The sequence derives from a man in his late teens or twenties who had mild COVID-19 (a few samples of this study predate the infection). Cell type and time point are not known. This chain connects TRBV3-1 to TRBJ2-1; D remains ambiguous. Sequencing was performed on PBMCs or a T cell subset sorted from them (not recorded which). In nucleotides, the CDR3 is TGTGCCAGCAGCCAAGATTCGCGCCGCGACAATGAGCAGTTCTTC. It codes for CASSQDSRRDNEQFF.